The 13 T cell receptor beta chains in this list originate from one sample, sequenced in a study of CD8 T cells in ankylosing spondylitis. These receptors' antigens are unknown. A single record per CDR3 protein comes from TCRdb applying MiXCR to the 5' RACE reads. The table has some 840,000 distinct CDR3 sequences, approximately 12% seen once. Whole-study results and caveats: One TCR beta motif, made up of fewer than 10 highly homologous variants, appeared characteristic of ankylosing spondylitis blood.

The sequencing sample was made of blood, either unsorted or a sorted T cell fraction (not recorded which). Source of these receptors: a male donor with ankylosing spondylitis.

This clonotype was seen many times. The chain links TRBV4-2 to TRBJ2-4, with D possibly TRBD2 on 5 matching bases. This CDR3 has 17 residues. Per the germline V gene, CDR1 is LGHNA and CDR2 is YNFKEQ. V shed 4 bases and J shed 3 bases, with 19 bases lying between them. The CDR3, as DNA: TGTGCCAGCAGCCTCGATATCCGGGGAGTCTACAAAAACATTCAGTACTTC. Residues: CASSLDIRGVYKNIQYF.

This clonotype has a count of ten or more. This chain joins TRBV12-3 or TRBV12-4 and TRBJ1-2; no definite D call. The CDR3 has 13 residues. The V and J ends lost 6 bases and 4 bases respectively, with 12 bases between them. This CDR3 is CASSTPRVYGYTF. CDR3 in DNA: TGTGCCAGCAGCACTCCGCGCGTCTATGGCTACACCTTC.

This clonotype was detected a few times. The chain couples TRBV6-1 to TRBJ2-6, with 7 bases fitting TRBD1. The CDR3 is 17 residues long. V dropped 10 bases and J dropped 4; count of bases not matched to a gene: 16. CDR1 and CDR2 (germline): MNHNS, SASEGT. CDR3 loop: CAIREATGLSGANVLTF. CDR3 nucleotides: TGTGCCATCAGAGAAGCGACAGGGCTGTCCGGGGCCAACGTCCTGACTTTC.

The V gene is TRBV18, the J gene TRBJ1-1; D might be TRBD1 (5 bases). The V end was cut by 5 bases, the J end by 3 bases, with 16 bases between. In germline, CDR1 is KGHSH, CDR2 LQKENI. CDR3 length: 15 amino acids. The CDR3 here is CASSEPGRTDTEAFF. The CDR3 region has the DNA TGTGCCAGCTCAGAGCCGGGACGGACGGACACTGAAGCTTTCTTT.

This chain uses TRBV4-2 with TRBJ2-3, with 7 bases aligning to TRBD2. The CDR3 is 14 residues long. Germline V lookup: CDR1 LGHNA, CDR2 YNFKEQ. V lost 1 base, J lost 6 bases, and 4 bases stayed unmatched. DNA of the CDR3: TGTGCCAGCAGCCAAGGGGGGGGGGTCGATACGCAGTATTTT. Protein product: CASSQGGGVDTQYF.

This clonotype has at least ten counts. This chain joins TRBV12-3 or TRBV12-4 and TRBJ2-1; 9 positions agree with TRBD1. The CDR3 sequence is 15 residues long. The ends lost 6 bases at V and 4 bases at J; junction bases unmatched: 7. The CDR3 region is CASRTGTGPYNEQFF. CDR3 in DNA: TGTGCCAGCAGAACCGGGACAGGGCCTTACAATGAGCAGTTCTTC.

The sample holds many counts of this clonotype. The V call is TRBV6-1, the J call TRBJ2-7; D not certain. The CDR3 loop spans 11 amino acids. The V gene lost 5 bases and the J gene lost 5 bases, with 7 bases spanning the gap. Germline V gene data show CDR1 as MNHNS and CDR2 as SASEGT. The CDR3 loop reads CASSNTHEQYF. The DNA of the CDR3 is TGTGCCAGCAGTAATACCCACGAGCAGTACTTC.

The genes are TRBV6-1 and TRBJ1-6; possibly TRBD1 for D (5 bases). V shed 7 bases and J shed 9 bases, with 13 bases lying between them. This CDR3 has 13 amino acids. Germline V gene lookup returns CDR1 MNHNS and CDR2 SASEGT. CDR3 sequence (DNA): TGTGCCAGCACGGGGGAGGACGGTTCACCCCTCCACTTT. Its translation is CASTGEDGSPLHF.

The chain employs TRBV10-2 and TRBJ2-7, with 8 bases lining up with TRBD1. J lost 5 bases, V lost 3 bases, and 15 bases had no gene match. Germline-derived CDR1 and CDR2 are WSHSY and SAAADI. CDR3 length: 17 amino acids. The CDR3 reads CASSDPQRVLTGDEQYF. Written as DNA, the CDR3 is TGCGCCAGCAGTGACCCTCAAAGGGTATTGACAGGGGACGAGCAGTACTTC.

This sequence joins TRBV7-9 and TRBJ2-2, with 7 bases matching TRBD2. The V and J ends lost 5 bases and 5 bases, in that order; junction bases with no gene match: 14. From germline, CDR1 is SEHNR and CDR2 FQNEAQ (reference sequence). The CDR3 contains 17 residues. The CDR3 bases are TGTGCCAGCAGCCCCCAACGGACTAGTTGGTTGACCGGGGAGCTGTTTTTT. This translates into CASSPQRTSWLTGELFF.

V is TRBV20-1 and J is TRBJ2-3; 7 bases map to TRBD1. Unmatched junction bases numbered 8, after V lost 0 bases and J lost 2 bases. Looked up from germline, CDR1 is DFQATT and CDR2 is SNEGSKA (reference sequence). CDR3 length: 16 amino acids. The CDR3 DNA reads TGCAGTGCTAGAGAGACCGGGACAGACTTCACAGATACGCAGTATTTT. Translating gives CSARETGTDFTDTQYF.

V and J are TRBV2 and TRBJ2-5; the D is unclear. V was cut by 6 bases and J by 7 bases, with 12 bases left in between. The CDR3 has 12 residues. Germline CDR1 and CDR2: SNHLY and FYNNEI. In DNA form, the CDR3 reads TGTGCCAGCAGGCCTCGGCTGGGGACCCAGTACTTC. Protein sequence: CASRPRLGTQYF.

This clonotype was seen only a few times. The genes are TRBV5-1 and TRBJ2-7; no firm D call. V was clipped by 5 bases and J by 2 bases, with 17 bases between them. The CDR3 spans 15 residues. Per the germline V gene, CDR1 is SGHRS and CDR2 is YFSETQ. The CDR3 loop reads CASRPDLGRPYEQYF. CDR3 sequence (DNA): TGCGCCAGCAGACCTGACCTAGGTCGCCCCTACGAGCAGTACTTC.